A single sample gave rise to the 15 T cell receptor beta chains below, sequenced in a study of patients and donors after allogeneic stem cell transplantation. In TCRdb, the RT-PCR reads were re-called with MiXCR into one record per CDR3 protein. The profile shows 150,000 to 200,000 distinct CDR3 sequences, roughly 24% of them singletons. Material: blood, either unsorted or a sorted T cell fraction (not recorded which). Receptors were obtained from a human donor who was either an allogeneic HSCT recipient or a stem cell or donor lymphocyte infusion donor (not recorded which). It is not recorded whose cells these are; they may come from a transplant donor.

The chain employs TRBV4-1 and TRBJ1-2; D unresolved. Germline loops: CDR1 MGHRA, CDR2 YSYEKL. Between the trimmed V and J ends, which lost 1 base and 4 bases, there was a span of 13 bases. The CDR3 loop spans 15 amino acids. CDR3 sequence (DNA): TGCGCCAGCAGCCAAGTGATCACCTCCGGCTATGGCTACACCTTC. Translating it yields CASSQVITSGYGYTF.

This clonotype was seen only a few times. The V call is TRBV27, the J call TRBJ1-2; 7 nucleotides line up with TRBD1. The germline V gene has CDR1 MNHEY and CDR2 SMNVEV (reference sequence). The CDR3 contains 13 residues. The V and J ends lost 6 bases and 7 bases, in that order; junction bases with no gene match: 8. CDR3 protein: CASRNRGLGGYTF. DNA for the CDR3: TGTGCCAGCAGGAACAGGGGTTTGGGTGGCTACACCTTC.

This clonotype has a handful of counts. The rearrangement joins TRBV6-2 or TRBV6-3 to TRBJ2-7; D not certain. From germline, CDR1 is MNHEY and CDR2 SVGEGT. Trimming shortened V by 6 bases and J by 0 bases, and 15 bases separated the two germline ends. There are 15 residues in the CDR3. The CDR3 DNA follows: TGTGCCAGCAGCTGGTCTCTATCTAGCTCCTACGAGCAGTACTTC. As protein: CASSWSLSSSYEQYF.

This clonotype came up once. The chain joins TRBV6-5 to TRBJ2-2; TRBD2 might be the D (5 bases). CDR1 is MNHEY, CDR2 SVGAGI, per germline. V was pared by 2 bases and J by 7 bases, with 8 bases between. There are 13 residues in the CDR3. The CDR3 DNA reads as TGTGCCAGCAGTTACCGGGAATACGGGGAGCTGTTTTTT. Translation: CASSYREYGELFF.

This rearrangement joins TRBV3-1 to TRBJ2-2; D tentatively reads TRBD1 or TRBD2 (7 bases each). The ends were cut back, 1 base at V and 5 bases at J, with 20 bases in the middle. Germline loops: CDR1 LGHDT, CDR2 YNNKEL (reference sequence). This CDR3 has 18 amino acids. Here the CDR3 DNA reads TGTGCCAGCAGCCAAGTTTCGTCCAGACAGGGAGGGACCGGGGAGCTGTTTTTT. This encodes CASSQVSSRQGGTGELFF. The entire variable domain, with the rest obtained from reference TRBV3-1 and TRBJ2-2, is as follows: DTAVSQTPKYLVTQMGNDKSIKCEQNLGHDTMYWYKQDSKKFLKIMFSYNNKELIINETVPNRFSPKSPDKAHLNLHINSLELGDSAVYFCASSQVSSRQGGTGELFFGEGSRLTVL.

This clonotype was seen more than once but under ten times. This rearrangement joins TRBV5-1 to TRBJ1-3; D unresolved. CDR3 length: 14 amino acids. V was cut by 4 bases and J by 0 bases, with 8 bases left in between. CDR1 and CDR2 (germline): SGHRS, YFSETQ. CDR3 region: CASSPDPSGNTIYF. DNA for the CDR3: TGCGCCAGCAGCCCGGACCCCTCTGGAAACACCATATATTTT.

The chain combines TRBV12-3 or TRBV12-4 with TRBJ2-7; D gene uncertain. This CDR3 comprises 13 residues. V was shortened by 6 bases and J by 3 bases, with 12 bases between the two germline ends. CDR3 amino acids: CASSRTTNYEQYF. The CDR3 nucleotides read TGTGCCAGCAGCCGAACGACAAACTACGAGCAGTACTTC.

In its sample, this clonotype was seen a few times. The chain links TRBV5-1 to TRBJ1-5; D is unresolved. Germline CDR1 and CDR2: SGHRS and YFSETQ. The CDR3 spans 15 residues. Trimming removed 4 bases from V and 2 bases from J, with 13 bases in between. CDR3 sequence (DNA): TGCGCCAGCAGCCCCGGGGAGATAGGCAATCAGCCCCAGCATTTT. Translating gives CASSPGEIGNQPQHF.

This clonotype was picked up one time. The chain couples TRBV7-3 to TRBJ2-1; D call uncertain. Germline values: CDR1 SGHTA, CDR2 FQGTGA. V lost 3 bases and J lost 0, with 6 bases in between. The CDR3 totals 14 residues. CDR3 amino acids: CASSFHDSYNEQFF. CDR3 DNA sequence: TGTGCCAGCAGCTTTCATGACTCCTACAATGAGCAGTTCTTC.

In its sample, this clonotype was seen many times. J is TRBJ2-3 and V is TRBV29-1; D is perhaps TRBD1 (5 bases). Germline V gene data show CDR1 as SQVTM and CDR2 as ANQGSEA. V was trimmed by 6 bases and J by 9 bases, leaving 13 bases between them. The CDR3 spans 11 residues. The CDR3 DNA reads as TGCAGCGTGATAGAAGGGGCCACGCAGTATTTT. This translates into CSVIEGATQYF.

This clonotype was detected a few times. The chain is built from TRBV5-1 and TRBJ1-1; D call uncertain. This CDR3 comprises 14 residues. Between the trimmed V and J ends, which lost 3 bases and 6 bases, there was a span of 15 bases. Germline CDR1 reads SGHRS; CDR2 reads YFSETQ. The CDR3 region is CASSSSLKISEAFF. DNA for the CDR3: TGCGCCAGCAGCTCGTCCCTCAAAATCTCTGAAGCTTTCTTT.

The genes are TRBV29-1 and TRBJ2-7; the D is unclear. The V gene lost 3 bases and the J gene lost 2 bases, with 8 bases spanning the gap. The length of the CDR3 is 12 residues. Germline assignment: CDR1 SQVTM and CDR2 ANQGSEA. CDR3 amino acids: CSVEFTPYEQYF. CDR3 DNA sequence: TGCAGCGTTGAGTTTACCCCCTACGAGCAGTACTTC.

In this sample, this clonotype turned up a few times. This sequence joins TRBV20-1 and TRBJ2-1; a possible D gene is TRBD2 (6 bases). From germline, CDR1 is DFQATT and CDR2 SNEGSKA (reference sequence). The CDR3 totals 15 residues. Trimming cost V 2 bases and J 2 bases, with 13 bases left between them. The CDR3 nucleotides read TGCAGTGCTAGACCCGGGACTGGCGCCTACAATGAGCAGTTCTTC. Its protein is CSARPGTGAYNEQFF.

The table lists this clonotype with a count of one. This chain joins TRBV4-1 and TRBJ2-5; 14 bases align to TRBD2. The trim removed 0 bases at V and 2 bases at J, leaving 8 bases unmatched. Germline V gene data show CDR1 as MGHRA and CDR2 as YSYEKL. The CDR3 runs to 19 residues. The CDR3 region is CASSQEGLAGDRFQETQYF. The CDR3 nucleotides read TGCGCCAGCAGCCAAGAGGGACTAGCGGGGGACAGATTTCAAGAGACCCAGTACTTC.

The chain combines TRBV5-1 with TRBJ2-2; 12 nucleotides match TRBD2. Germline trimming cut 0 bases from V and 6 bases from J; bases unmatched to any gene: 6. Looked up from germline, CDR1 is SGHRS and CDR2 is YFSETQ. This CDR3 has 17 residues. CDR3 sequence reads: CASSLVATSGRPGELFF. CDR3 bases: TGCGCCAGCAGCTTGGTTGCGACTAGCGGGAGACCCGGGGAGCTGTTTTTT. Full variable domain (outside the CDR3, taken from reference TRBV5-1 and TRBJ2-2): KAGVTQTPRYLIKTRGQQVTLSCSPISGHRSVSWYQQTPGQGLQFLFEYFSETQRNKGNFPGRFSGRQFSNSRSEMNVSTLELGDSALYLCASSLVATSGRPGELFFGEGSRLTVL.